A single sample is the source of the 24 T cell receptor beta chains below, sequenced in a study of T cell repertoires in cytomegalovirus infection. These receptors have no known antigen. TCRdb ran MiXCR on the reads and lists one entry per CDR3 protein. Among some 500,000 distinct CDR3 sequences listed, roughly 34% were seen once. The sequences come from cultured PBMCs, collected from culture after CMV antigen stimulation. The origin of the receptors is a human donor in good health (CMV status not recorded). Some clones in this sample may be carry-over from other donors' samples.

The CDR3 DNA reads as TGTGCCAGCAGCGTGGGCGGGAGCAGAGGAGAGACCCAGTACTTC. Translating gives CASSVGGSRGETQYF. The V gene is TRBV9, the J gene TRBJ2-5; 7 nucleotides align to TRBD2. V lost 2 bases and J lost 4; bases outside the gene matches: 8. CDR1 and CDR2 from the germline V gene are SGDLS and YYNGEE. The CDR3 contains 15 residues.

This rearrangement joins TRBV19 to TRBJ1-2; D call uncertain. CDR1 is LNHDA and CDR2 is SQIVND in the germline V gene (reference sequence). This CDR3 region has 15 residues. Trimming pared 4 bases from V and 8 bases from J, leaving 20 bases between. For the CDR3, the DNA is TGTGCCAGTAGTAGCGGACCCGGTTTCCGCTTAGGCTACACCTTC. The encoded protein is CASSSGPGFRLGYTF.

CDR3 region: CSARDLRLAGADTQYF. In DNA, the CDR3 is TGCAGTGCTAGAGATCTTCGGCTAGCGGGAGCAGATACGCAGTATTTT. The genes are TRBV20-1 and TRBJ2-3; 10 nucleotides match TRBD2. The J segment lost 4 bases and the V segment lost 0 bases, leaving 7 bases of the junction unmatched. The CDR3 has 16 amino acids. Germline V gives CDR1 DFQATT, CDR2 SNEGSKA (reference sequence).

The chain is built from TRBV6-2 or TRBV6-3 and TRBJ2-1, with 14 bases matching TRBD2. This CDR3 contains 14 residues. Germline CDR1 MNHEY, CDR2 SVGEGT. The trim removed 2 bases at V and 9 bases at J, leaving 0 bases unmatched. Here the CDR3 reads CASSYGTSGSEQFF. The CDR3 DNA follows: TGTGCCAGCAGTTACGGGACTAGCGGGAGTGAGCAGTTCTTC.

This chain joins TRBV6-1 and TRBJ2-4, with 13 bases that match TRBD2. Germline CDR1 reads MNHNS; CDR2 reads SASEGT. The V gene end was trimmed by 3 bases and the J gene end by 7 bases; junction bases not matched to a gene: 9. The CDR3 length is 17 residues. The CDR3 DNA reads TGTGCCAGCAGTGACACTGGACTAGCGGGAGCTGGGAACATTCAGTACTTC. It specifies CASSDTGLAGAGNIQYF.

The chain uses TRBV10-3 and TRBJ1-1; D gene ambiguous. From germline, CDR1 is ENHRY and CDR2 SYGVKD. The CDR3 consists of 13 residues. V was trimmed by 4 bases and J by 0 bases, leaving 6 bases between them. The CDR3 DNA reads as TGTGCCATCAGTGCTAAAGTGAACACTGAAGCTTTCTTT. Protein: CAISAKVNTEAFF.

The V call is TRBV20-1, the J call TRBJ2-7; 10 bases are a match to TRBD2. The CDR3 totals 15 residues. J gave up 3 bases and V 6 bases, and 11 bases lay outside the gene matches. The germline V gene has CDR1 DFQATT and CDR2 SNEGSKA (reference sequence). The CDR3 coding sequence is TGCAGTGCCGTAGCGGGAGGCTCGGGAGGCTACGAGCAGTACGTC. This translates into CSAVAGGSGGYEQYV.

The CDR3 nucleotides are TGTGCCAGCAGTCCAAGCAGCGACTATGGCTACACCTTC. This translates into CASSPSSDYGYTF. This chain joins TRBV5-6 and TRBJ1-2; D not certain. CDR1 is SGHDT and CDR2 is YYEEEE in the germline V gene. V gave up 5 bases and J gave up 3 bases, with 11 bases separating them. This CDR3 has 13 amino acids.

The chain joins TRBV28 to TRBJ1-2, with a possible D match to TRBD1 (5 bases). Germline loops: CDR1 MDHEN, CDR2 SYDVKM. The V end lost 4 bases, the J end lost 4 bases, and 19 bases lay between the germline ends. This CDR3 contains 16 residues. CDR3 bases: TGTGCCAGCAGTTCGTTTGGGGACGCTAGTAGCTATGGCTACACCTTC. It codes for CASSSFGDASSYGYTF.

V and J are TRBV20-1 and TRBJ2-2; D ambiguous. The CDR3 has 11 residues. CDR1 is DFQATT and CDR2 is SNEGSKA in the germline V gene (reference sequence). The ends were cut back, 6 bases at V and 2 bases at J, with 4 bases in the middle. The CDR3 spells CSAGNTGELFF. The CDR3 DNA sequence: TGCAGTGCCGGAAACACCGGGGAGCTGTTTTTT.

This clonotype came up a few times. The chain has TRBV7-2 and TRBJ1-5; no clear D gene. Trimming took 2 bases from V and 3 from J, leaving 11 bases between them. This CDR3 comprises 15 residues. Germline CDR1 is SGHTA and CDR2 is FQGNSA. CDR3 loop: CASSLMVGPNQPQHF. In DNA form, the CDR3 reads TGTGCCAGCAGCTTAATGGTAGGGCCCAATCAGCCCCAGCATTTT. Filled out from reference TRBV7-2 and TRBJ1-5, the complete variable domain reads GAGVSQSPSNKVTEKGKDVELRCDPISGHTALYWYRQSLGQGLEFLIYFQGNSAPDKSGLPSDRFSAERTGGSVSTLTIQRTQQEDSAVYLCASSLMVGPNQPQHFGDGTRLSIL.

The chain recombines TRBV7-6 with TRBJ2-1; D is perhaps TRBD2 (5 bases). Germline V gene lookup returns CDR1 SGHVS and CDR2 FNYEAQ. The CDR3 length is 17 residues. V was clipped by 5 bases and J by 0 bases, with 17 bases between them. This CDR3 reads CASSQARTHSSYNEQFF. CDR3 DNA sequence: TGTGCCAGCAGCCAGGCCCGGACTCATAGCTCCTACAATGAGCAGTTCTTC. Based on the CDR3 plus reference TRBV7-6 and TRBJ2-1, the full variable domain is GAGVSQSPRYKVTKRGQDVALRCDPISGHVSLYWYRQALGQGPEFLTYFNYEAQQDKSGLPNDRFSAERPEGSISTLTIQRTEQRDSAMYRCASSQARTHSSYNEQFFGPGTRLTVL.

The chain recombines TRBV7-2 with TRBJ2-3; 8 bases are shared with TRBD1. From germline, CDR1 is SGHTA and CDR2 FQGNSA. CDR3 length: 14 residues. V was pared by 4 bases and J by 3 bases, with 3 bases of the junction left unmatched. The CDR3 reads CASSSQGATDTQYF. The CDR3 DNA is TGTGCCAGCAGCTCCCAGGGGGCAACAGATACGCAGTATTTT. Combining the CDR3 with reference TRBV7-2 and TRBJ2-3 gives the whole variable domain GAGVSQSPSNKVTEKGKDVELRCDPISGHTALYWYRQSLGQGLEFLIYFQGNSAPDKSGLPSDRFSAERTGGSVSTLTIQRTQQEDSAVYLCASSSQGATDTQYFGPGTRLTVL.

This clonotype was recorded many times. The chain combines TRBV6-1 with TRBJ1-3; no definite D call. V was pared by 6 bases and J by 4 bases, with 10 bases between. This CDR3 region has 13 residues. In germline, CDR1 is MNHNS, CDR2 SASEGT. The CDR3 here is CASSRQQGNTIYF. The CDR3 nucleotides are TGTGCCAGCAGCAGACAACAAGGAAACACCATATATTTT.

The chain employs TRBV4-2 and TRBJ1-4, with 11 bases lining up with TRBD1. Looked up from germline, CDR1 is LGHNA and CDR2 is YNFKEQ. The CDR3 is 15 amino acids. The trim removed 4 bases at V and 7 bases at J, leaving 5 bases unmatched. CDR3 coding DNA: TGTGCCAGCAGCCCAGTGGGACAGGGGGGTGAAAAACTGTTTTTT. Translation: CASSPVGQGGEKLFF.

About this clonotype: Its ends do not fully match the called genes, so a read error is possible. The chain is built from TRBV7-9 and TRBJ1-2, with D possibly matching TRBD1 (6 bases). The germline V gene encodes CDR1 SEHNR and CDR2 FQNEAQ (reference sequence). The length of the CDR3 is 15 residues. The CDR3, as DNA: TGTGCCAGCAGCTTAGGACAGGCGTCGGACTATCGCTACACCTTC. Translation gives CASSLGQASDYRYTF.

CDR3 loop: CASSHLGANTGELFF. Here the CDR3 DNA reads TGTGCCAGCAGTCACCTCGGGGCGAACACCGGGGAGCTGTTTTTT. J is TRBJ2-2 and V is TRBV6-6; a weak D match, TRBD2 (5 bases). V lost 5 bases and J 0 bases, leaving 10 bases between the germline ends. Germline CDR1 reads MNHNY; CDR2 reads SVGAGI (reference sequence). The CDR3 is made up of 15 amino acids.

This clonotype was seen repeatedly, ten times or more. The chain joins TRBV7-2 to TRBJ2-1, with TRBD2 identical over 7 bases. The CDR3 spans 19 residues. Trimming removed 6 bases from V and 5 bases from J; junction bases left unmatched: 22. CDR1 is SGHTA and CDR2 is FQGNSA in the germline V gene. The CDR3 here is CASSYRLARTSNPNNEQFF. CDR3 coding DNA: TGTGCCAGCAGTTATAGACTAGCCCGGACCTCAAATCCCAACAATGAGCAGTTCTTC.

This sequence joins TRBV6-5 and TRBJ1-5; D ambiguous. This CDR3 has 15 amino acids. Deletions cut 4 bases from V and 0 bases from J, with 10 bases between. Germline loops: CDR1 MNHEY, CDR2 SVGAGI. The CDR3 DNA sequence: TGTGCCAGCAGTTCGGACGGCCATAGCAATCAGCCCCAGCATTTT. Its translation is CASSSDGHSNQPQHF.

This CDR3 reads CASTPGQWSYNEQFF. The CDR3 DNA follows: TGTGCCAGCACCCCGGGACAGTGGTCCTACAATGAGCAGTTCTTC. The chain has TRBV28 and TRBJ2-1; TRBD1 matches 7 bases. Germline loops: CDR1 MDHEN, CDR2 SYDVKM. The V gene end was trimmed by 7 bases and the J gene end by 1 base; junction bases not matched to a gene: 7. The CDR3 covers 15 residues.

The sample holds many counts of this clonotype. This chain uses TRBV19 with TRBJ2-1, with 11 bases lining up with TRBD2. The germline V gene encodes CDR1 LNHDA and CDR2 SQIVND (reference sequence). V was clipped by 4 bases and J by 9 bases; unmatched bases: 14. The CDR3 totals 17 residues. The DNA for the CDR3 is TGTGCCAGTAGTACAAGACCCCTTAGCGGGAGGGCCCCTGAGCAGTTCTTC. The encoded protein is CASSTRPLSGRAPEQFF.

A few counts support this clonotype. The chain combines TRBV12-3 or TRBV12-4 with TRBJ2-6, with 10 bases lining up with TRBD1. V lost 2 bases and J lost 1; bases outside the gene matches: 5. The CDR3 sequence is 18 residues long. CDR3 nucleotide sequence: TGTGCCAGCAGTTTACGACAGGGGGCTTTTTCTGGGGCCAACGTCCTGACTTTC. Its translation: CASSLRQGAFSGANVLTF.

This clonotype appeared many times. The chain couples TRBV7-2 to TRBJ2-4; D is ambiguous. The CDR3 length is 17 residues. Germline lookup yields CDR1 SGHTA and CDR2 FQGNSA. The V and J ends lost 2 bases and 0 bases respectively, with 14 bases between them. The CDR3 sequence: CASSLTPSETAKNIQYF. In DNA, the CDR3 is TGTGCCAGCAGCTTAACGCCCAGCGAAACAGCCAAAAACATTCAGTACTTC. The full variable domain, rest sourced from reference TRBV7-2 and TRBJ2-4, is GAGVSQSPSNKVTEKGKDVELRCDPISGHTALYWYRQSLGQGLEFLIYFQGNSAPDKSGLPSDRFSAERTGGSVSTLTIQRTQQEDSAVYLCASSLTPSETAKNIQYFGAGTRLSVL.

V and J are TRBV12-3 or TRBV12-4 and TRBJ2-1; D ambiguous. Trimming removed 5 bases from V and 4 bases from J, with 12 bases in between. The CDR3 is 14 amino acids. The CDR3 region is CASSPTDGYNEQFF. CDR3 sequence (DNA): TGTGCCAGCAGTCCAACGGACGGATACAATGAGCAGTTCTTC.